The 7 T cell receptor beta chains below all came from one sample that was sequenced in a study of OX40 agonist ivuxolimab in advanced cancers. Clones were sequenced by immunoSEQ multiplex PCR, and TCRdb holds only the in-frame ones, with some missing. Among about 98,000 clones listed, about 83% were seen once. The source was CD4+ or CD8+ T cells sorted from blood, collected in a trial of the OX40 agonist ivuxolimab. These receptors were collected from an adult with an advanced solid tumor such as melanoma, head and neck, liver or kidney cancer.

The gene calls are TRBV2 and TRBJ1-4, with D possibly being TRBD1 (5 bases). V lost 6 bases to trimming and J lost 4 bases, with 18 bases between them. CDR1 is SNHLY and CDR2 is FYNNEI in the germline V gene. CDR3 size: 16 residues. In DNA form, the CDR3 reads TGTGCCAGCAGCCCCGGGATGGGACGGATTAATGAAAAACTGTTTTTT. It specifies CASSPGMGRINEKLFF.

CDR3 region: CASSLAVGAGTDTQYF. CDR3 nucleotides: TGTGCCAGCAGCTTAGCGGTGGGGGCCGGCACAGATACGCAGTATTTT. The chain is built from TRBV7-9 and TRBJ2-3; maybe TRBD1 (6 bases). The V gene lost 0 bases and the J gene lost 1 base, with 11 bases spanning the gap. CDR3 length: 16 residues. Germline assignment: CDR1 SEHNR and CDR2 FQNEAQ (reference sequence).

This clone was picked up a small number of times. The CDR3 spells CSGTRQANTEAFF. The CDR3, as DNA: TGCAGCGGTACCCGACAGGCGAACACTGAAGCTTTCTTT. The chain has TRBV29-1 and TRBJ1-1; perhaps TRBD1 as D (6 bases). Trimming pared 7 bases from V and 1 base from J, leaving 13 bases between. Germline-derived CDR1 and CDR2 are SQVTM and ANQGSEA. CDR3 length equals 13 residues.

The chain has TRBV4-2 and TRBJ2-2; weak D call: TRBD2 (6 bases). The CDR3 extends over 15 amino acids. The V gene's germline CDR1 is LGHNA and CDR2 YNFKEQ. Trimming took 6 bases from V and 7 from J, leaving 18 bases between them. The CDR3 DNA reads as TGTGCCAGCAGTCGCGTCCTCGGGGAGGTCGGGGAGCTGTTTTTT. Encoded protein: CASSRVLGEVGELFF.

This clone was recorded only once. The chain links TRBV15 to TRBJ1-4, with TRBD1 as a possible D gene (6 bases). The CDR3 totals 15 residues. V was clipped by 4 bases and J by 5 bases, with 14 bases between them. The germline CDR1 and CDR2 sequences are LNHNV and YYDKDF (reference sequence). The CDR3 DNA sequence: TGTGCCACCAGCAACAGACAGGAAGGGAATGAAAAACTGTTTTTT. Translating gives CATSNRQEGNEKLFF.

In DNA, the CDR3 is TGCGCCAGCAGCCCCCGCGGGGGGGGGTCCAGAGAGACCCAGTACTTC. Amino acid sequence: CASSPRGGGSRETQYF. V gene TRBV5-1 combines with J gene TRBJ2-5; TRBD2 aligns across 9 bases. Germline lookup yields CDR1 SGHRS and CDR2 YFSETQ. J gave up 4 bases and V 4 bases, and 11 bases lay outside the gene matches. CDR3 length: 16 residues.

The rearrangement joins TRBV23-1 to TRBJ2-7; D gene ambiguous. TRBV23-1 is assigned to the ORF class and has an uncertain function. CDR3 length equals 10 residues. V lost 8 bases to trimming and J lost 7 bases, with 9 bases between them. The DNA for the CDR3 is TGCGCCAGCGGGGTGAGGGAGCAGTACTTC. It is translated as CASGVREQYF.